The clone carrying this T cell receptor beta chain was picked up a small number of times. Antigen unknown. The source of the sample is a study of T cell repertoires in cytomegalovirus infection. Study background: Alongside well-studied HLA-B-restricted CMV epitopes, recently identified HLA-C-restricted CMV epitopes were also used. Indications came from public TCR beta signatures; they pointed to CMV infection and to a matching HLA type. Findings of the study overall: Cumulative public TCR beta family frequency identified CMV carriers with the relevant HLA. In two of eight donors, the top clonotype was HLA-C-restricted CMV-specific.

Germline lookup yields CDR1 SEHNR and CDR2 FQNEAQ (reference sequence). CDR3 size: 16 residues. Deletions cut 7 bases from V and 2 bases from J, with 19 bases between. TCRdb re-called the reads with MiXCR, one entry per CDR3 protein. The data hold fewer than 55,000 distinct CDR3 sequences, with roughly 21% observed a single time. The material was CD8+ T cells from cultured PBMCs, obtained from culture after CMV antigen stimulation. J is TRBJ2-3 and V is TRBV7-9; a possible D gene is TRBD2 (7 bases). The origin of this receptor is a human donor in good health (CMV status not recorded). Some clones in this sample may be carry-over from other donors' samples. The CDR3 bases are TGTGCCAGCATCCTGGAGGGGGGGGGCCTCACAGATACGCAGTATTTT. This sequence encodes CASILEGGGLTDTQYF. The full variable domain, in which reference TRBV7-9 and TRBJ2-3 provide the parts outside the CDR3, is DTGVSQNPRHKITKRGQNVTFRCDPISEHNRLYWYRQTLGQGPEFLTYFQNEAQLEKSRLLSDRFSAERPKGSFSTLEIQRTEQGDSAMYLCASILEGGGLTDTQYFGPGTRLTVL.